The 27 T cell receptor beta chains reported below all come from one sample, sequenced in a study of blood T cell repertoires in COVID-19. Here immunoSEQ multiplex PCR was the method, and the copy in TCRdb shows in-frame clones only, minus some. Of about 360,000 clones in the sample, 86% were seen once. The material sequenced was peripheral blood. The receptors stem from an older woman with COVID-19, enrolled during active disease.

This chain links TRBV7-2 with TRBJ2-4, with D maybe TRBD2 (6 bases). CDR3 length equals 16 residues. Between the trimmed V and J ends, which lost 5 bases and 9 bases, there was a span of 23 bases. Germline V gene data show CDR1 as SGHTA and CDR2 as FQGNSA. The CDR3 protein is CASSRLGSQGPSIQYF. The CDR3 bases are TGTGCCAGCAGCCGGCTCGGGAGCCAGGGACCTAGCATTCAGTACTTC.

The chain couples TRBV7-9 to TRBJ1-2; a weak D match, TRBD1 (6 bases). V was shortened by 5 bases and J by 2 bases, with 18 bases between the two germline ends. This CDR3 has 16 amino acids. Germline CDR1 reads SEHNR; CDR2 reads FQNEAQ (reference sequence). CDR3 protein: CASSPRNLDSNYGYTF. CDR3 in DNA: TGTGCCAGCAGCCCGCGGAACTTGGACAGCAACTATGGCTACACCTTC. Full variable domain (remainder filled in from reference TRBV7-9 and TRBJ1-2): DTGVSQNPRHKITKRGQNVTFRCDPISEHNRLYWYRQTLGQGPEFLTYFQNEAQLEKSRLLSDRFSAERPKGSFSTLEIQRTEQGDSAMYLCASSPRNLDSNYGYTFGSGTRLTVV.

This chain uses TRBV7-3 with TRBJ2-1; D not resolved. With 2 bases removed from V and 4 bases from J, the gap between germline ends came to 6 bases. The CDR3 sequence is 13 residues long. The germline V gene encodes CDR1 SGHTA and CDR2 FQGTGA. The CDR3 region is CASSLSRYNEQFF. Here the CDR3 DNA reads TGTGCCAGCAGCTTATCTCGGTACAATGAGCAGTTCTTC.

This chain links TRBV7-9 with TRBJ2-2; D might be TRBD1 (5 bases). The CDR3 contains 15 residues. V was pared by 6 bases and J by 1 base, with 12 bases between. Germline V CDR1 and CDR2: SEHNR, FQNEAQ (reference sequence). This CDR3 is CASRTDRMNTGELFF. The CDR3 DNA sequence: TGTGCCAGCAGAACCGACAGAATGAACACCGGGGAGCTGTTTTTT.

The rearrangement joins TRBV7-9 to TRBJ1-2; D might be TRBD1 (6 bases). V was trimmed by 7 bases and J by 4 bases, leaving 16 bases between them. CDR1 and CDR2 from the germline V gene are SEHNR and FQNEAQ (reference sequence). The CDR3 has 14 residues. The CDR3 protein is CASISQGQAYGYTF. As DNA, the CDR3 is TGTGCCAGCATCTCCCAGGGGCAGGCCTATGGCTACACCTTC.

With respect to this clone: This specimen includes other DNA sequences encoding the same CDR3. The J gene is TRBJ2-2, the V gene TRBV24-1; tentatively, D is TRBD1 (5 bases). CDR3 length equals 15 residues. The germline V gene has CDR1 KGHDR and CDR2 SFDVKD. Trimming shortened V by 3 bases and J by 4 bases, and 11 bases separated the two germline ends. In nucleotides, the CDR3 is TGTGCCACCAGTGATACAGGCCCGGGCACCGGGGAGCTGTTTTTT. It codes for CATSDTGPGTGELFF.

Comment on this clone: Other nucleotide sequences from this sample produce the same CDR3. V is TRBV7-2 and J is TRBJ1-6; D gene unclear. The V gene lost 3 bases and the J gene lost 3 bases, with 6 bases spanning the gap. The CDR3 runs 14 residues. Germline CDR1 SGHTA, CDR2 FQGNSA. CDR3: CASSLNSYNSPLHF. The CDR3 region has the DNA TGTGCCAGCAGCTTGAACAGCTATAATTCACCCCTCCACTTT.

The chain employs TRBV2 and TRBJ1-2; 8 bases match TRBD1. The CDR3 sequence is 13 residues long. The germline gives CDR1 SNHLY, CDR2 FYNNEI. With V trimmed by 5 bases and J by 8 bases, 7 bases remained unmatched. The CDR3 DNA reads as TGTGCCAGCAGTCGGACAGGGCAGACGGGCTACACCTTC. It specifies CASSRTGQTGYTF.

The V and J genes are TRBV23-1 and TRBJ1-2, with 9 bases that match TRBD1. TRBV23-1 is filed as an ORF, its function uncertain. CDR3 length: 17 residues. J gave up 4 bases and V 0 bases, and 9 bases lay outside the gene matches. The CDR3 reads CASSQSRRDRDFYGYTF. As DNA, the CDR3 is TGCGCCAGCAGTCAATCGAGGAGGGACAGGGACTTCTATGGCTACACCTTC.

This clone has only a few counts. The J gene is TRBJ1-2, the V gene TRBV6-5, with D maybe TRBD1 (6 bases). The CDR3 runs to 15 residues. V was shortened by 6 bases and J by 1 base, with 15 bases between the two germline ends. CDR1 MNHEY and CDR2 SVGAGI come from the germline V gene. The CDR3, as DNA: TGTGCCAGCAGCAGGGGACAAGGGTTTAACTATGGCTACACCTTC. Amino acid sequence: CASSRGQGFNYGYTF.

This sequence joins TRBV2 and TRBJ1-1; 7 nucleotides align to TRBD1. The CDR3 spans 14 residues. J gave up 5 bases and V 7 bases, and 10 bases lay outside the gene matches. The germline V gene encodes CDR1 SNHLY and CDR2 FYNNEI. The CDR3 DNA reads as TGTGCCAGCACCAAGGGGGCAGGGGGGACTGAAGCTTTCTTT. It yields the protein CASTKGAGGTEAFF.

The chain joins TRBV5-1 to TRBJ1-1; no clear D. CDR1 is SGHRS and CDR2 is YFSETQ in the germline V gene. The CDR3 runs to 16 residues. Trimming pared 1 base from V and 3 bases from J, leaving 16 bases between. The CDR3: CASSLQTGRLDTEAFF. CDR3 nucleotides: TGCGCCAGCAGCTTGCAAACGGGTCGGTTGGACACTGAAGCTTTCTTT. Variable domain in full (rest from reference TRBV5-1 and TRBJ1-1): KAGVTQTPRYLIKTRGQQVTLSCSPISGHRSVSWYQQTPGQGLQFLFEYFSETQRNKGNFPGRFSGRQFSNSRSEMNVSTLELGDSALYLCASSLQTGRLDTEAFFGQGTRLTVV.

V and J are TRBV27 and TRBJ1-1; a possible D gene is TRBD1 (5 bases). CDR3 length: 15 residues. V lost 4 bases and J lost 5, with 17 bases in between. CDR1 and CDR2 (germline): MNHEY, SMNVEV (reference sequence). The CDR3 here is CASSYHSARGTEAFF. In nucleotides, the CDR3 is TGTGCCAGCAGTTACCACAGTGCGCGGGGGACTGAAGCTTTCTTT.

The chain links TRBV7-9 to TRBJ1-1; 8 nucleotides agree with TRBD1. Losses at the gene ends were 0 bases for V and 4 bases for J; bases not matched to a gene: 7. CDR3 length equals 16 residues. Germline V gene data show CDR1 as SEHNR and CDR2 as FQNEAQ (reference sequence). The CDR3 is CASSLAPTGGGTEAFF. In DNA, the CDR3 is TGTGCCAGCAGCTTAGCCCCAACAGGGGGGGGCACTGAAGCTTTCTTT.

V gene TRBV5-4 combines with J gene TRBJ2-7; weak D call: TRBD2 (6 bases). V was trimmed by 4 bases and J by 2 bases, leaving 13 bases between them. The germline gives CDR1 SGHNT, CDR2 YYREEE (reference sequence). The CDR3 contains 14 residues. The DNA for the CDR3 is TGTGCCAGCAGCGACCGGAGGGGACCCTACGAGCAGTACTTC. It encodes CASSDRRGPYEQYF.

The rearrangement uses TRBV12-3 or TRBV12-4 and TRBJ2-7; no reliable D call. V was cut by 5 bases and J by 7 bases, with 9 bases left in between. The CDR3 length is 11 residues. The CDR3 loop reads CASSPYIEQYF. CDR3 in DNA: TGTGCCAGCAGTCCTTACATAGAGCAGTACTTC.

The J gene is TRBJ1-2, the V gene TRBV19; D is uncertain. The germline CDR1 and CDR2 sequences are LNHDA and SQIVND (reference sequence). The CDR3 totals 16 residues. Trimming shortened V by 6 bases and J by 2 bases, and 19 bases separated the two germline ends. CDR3 sequence reads: CASSIHQGLLNYGYTF. The CDR3 DNA reads TGTGCCAGTAGCATCCACCAAGGACTTTTGAACTATGGCTACACCTTC.

This rearrangement joins TRBV30 to TRBJ1-3, with TRBD1 as a possible D gene (6 bases). Germline assignment: CDR1 GTSNPN and CDR2 SVGIG (reference sequence). The V and J ends lost 3 bases and 1 base respectively, with 13 bases between them. The CDR3 runs 15 residues. The CDR3 region has the DNA TGTGCCTGGAGGGTAACACAGGGATCTGGAAACACCATATATTTT. This gives the protein CAWRVTQGSGNTIYF.

V gene TRBV28 combines with J gene TRBJ1-6, with D uncertain. V lost 5 bases to trimming and J lost 9 bases, with 17 bases between them. The germline V gene has CDR1 MDHEN and CDR2 SYDVKM. This CDR3 has 15 amino acids. The CDR3 DNA sequence: TGTGCCAGCAGTCGAGGAGCCGTGAACGGTTCACCCCTCCACTTT. This codes for CASSRGAVNGSPLHF.

Only one count was recorded for this clone. The chain links TRBV30 to TRBJ1-5; tentatively, D is TRBD1 (5 bases). From germline, CDR1 is GTSNPN and CDR2 SVGIG (reference sequence). Trimming removed 0 bases at V and 3 bases at J, with 9 bases between. There are 14 residues in the CDR3. The CDR3 sequence is CAWSVGRDNQPQHF. The CDR3 bases are TGTGCCTGGAGTGTGGGCAGGGACAATCAGCCCCAGCATTTT.

The V and J genes are TRBV5-4 and TRBJ1-1; 10 nucleotides align to TRBD1. V dropped 3 bases and J dropped 1; count of bases not matched to a gene: 6. The CDR3 length is 16 residues. The V gene's germline CDR1 is SGHNT and CDR2 YYREEE (reference sequence). The chain's CDR3 is CASSSGTGERNTEAFF. CDR3 nucleotides: TGTGCCAGCAGCTCCGGGACAGGGGAAAGGAACACTGAAGCTTTCTTT.

V is TRBV7-9 and J is TRBJ1-4; the D is unclear. Between the trimmed V and J ends, which lost 5 bases and 0 bases, there was a span of 13 bases. The CDR3 runs to 16 residues. Germline CDR1 SEHNR, CDR2 FQNEAQ (reference sequence). The CDR3 sequence is CASSHALGSTNEKLFF. CDR3 DNA sequence: TGTGCCAGCAGCCACGCTCTAGGATCAACTAATGAAAAACTGTTTTTT. The whole variable domain, filled in from reference TRBV7-9 and TRBJ1-4, reads DTGVSQNPRHKITKRGQNVTFRCDPISEHNRLYWYRQTLGQGPEFLTYFQNEAQLEKSRLLSDRFSAERPKGSFSTLEIQRTEQGDSAMYLCASSHALGSTNEKLFFGSGTQLSVL.

This chain joins TRBV5-6 and TRBJ1-2, with D perhaps TRBD1 (5 bases). Germline CDR1 reads SGHDT; CDR2 reads YYEEEE. The V gene lost 2 bases and the J gene lost 7 bases, with 18 bases spanning the gap. This CDR3 comprises 15 residues. This CDR3 is CASSFQITGRAGYTF. The CDR3 DNA follows: TGTGCCAGCAGCTTTCAAATAACAGGAAGGGCTGGCTACACCTTC.

The CDR3 sequence is CAWRGSGGKAFF. Here the CDR3 DNA reads TGTGCCTGGAGGGGGTCGGGAGGGAAAGCTTTCTTT. The J gene is TRBJ1-1, the V gene TRBV30; D is uncertain. This CDR3 spans 12 amino acids. The germline gives CDR1 GTSNPN, CDR2 SVGIG (reference sequence). Between the trimmed V and J ends, which lost 3 bases and 9 bases, there was a span of 14 bases.

V and J are TRBV7-2 and TRBJ2-1; 7 nucleotides agree with TRBD2. Germline assignment: CDR1 SGHTA and CDR2 FQGNSA. V was pared by 2 bases and J by 4 bases, with 11 bases of the junction left unmatched. The CDR3 is 17 amino acids. This CDR3 reads CASSLWTRAELYNEQFF. In nucleotides, the CDR3 is TGTGCCAGCAGCTTATGGACTAGAGCTGAGCTTTACAATGAGCAGTTCTTC.

The V and J genes are TRBV5-1 and TRBJ1-2; D call uncertain. CDR1 is SGHRS, CDR2 YFSETQ, per germline. The length of the CDR3 is 14 residues. Trimming took 1 base from V and 8 from J, leaving 15 bases between them. This CDR3 is CASSLPDPGEGYTF. The DNA for the CDR3 is TGCGCCAGCAGCTTGCCGGACCCGGGAGAGGGCTACACCTTC.

The rearrangement links TRBV11-2 to TRBJ1-2, with D maybe TRBD1 (6 bases). The CDR3 has 16 residues. The V gene's germline CDR1 is SGHAT and CDR2 FQNNGV. V lost 2 bases and J 5 bases, leaving 18 bases between the germline ends. CDR3 sequence reads: CASSLSGASTSYGYTF. DNA of the CDR3: TGTGCCAGCAGCTTATCAGGGGCCTCAACTAGTTATGGCTACACCTTC.